A selection of T cell receptor beta chains follows, all from one sample in a study of post-analysis software for immune sequencing data. MiXCR was run by TCRdb on the PCR reads, yielding one entry per CDR3 protein. The data contain 750,000 to 950,000 distinct CDR3 sequences, around 50% of them singletons. Sequenced: blood. All receptors come from a girl aged 10-17 years with multiple sclerosis. Each CDR3 is given with its conserved first and last residue.

V gene: TRBV15; CDR3 length: 13; CDR3 protein: CATSAGPDNEQFF
V gene: TRBV5-1; CDR3 length: 14; CDR3 protein: CASSLRTGPNEQYF
V gene: TRBV20-1; CDR3 length: 16; CDR3 protein: CSALDRTTSSSYEQYF
V gene: TRBV20-1; CDR3 length: 15; CDR3 protein: CSAPWGGAGNTEAFF
V gene: TRBV29-1; CDR3 length: 13; CDR3 protein: CSVRAPMVGEQYF
V gene: TRBV7-2; CDR3 length: 16; CDR3 protein: CASSSNTGSGNQPQHF
V gene: TRBV12-3/TRBV12-4; CDR3 length: 16; CDR3 protein: CASSSHHGTSYNEQFF
V gene: TRBV12-3/TRBV12-4; CDR3 length: 13; CDR3 protein: CASSLSVAYEQYF
V gene: TRBV20-1; CDR3 length: 15; CDR3 protein: CSAQLGLAGAYEQYF
V gene: TRBV7-2; CDR3 length: 16; CDR3 protein: CASSLDPGGTGREQYF
V gene: TRBV19; CDR3 length: 15; CDR3 protein: CASSQAAWVGNEQFF
V gene: TRBV12-3/TRBV12-4; CDR3 length: 19; CDR3 protein: CASTLASGGASSAKNIQYF
V gene: TRBV5-1; CDR3 length: 17; CDR3 protein: CASSLAWERTSQETQYF